These 20 T cell receptor beta chains were sequenced from one sample in a study of cytomegalovirus exposure and HLA in healthy donors. Profiled with immunoSEQ multiplex PCR; TCRdb holds only in-frame clones, not every one. This table has around 49,000 clones, over 85% appearing once. The source material was PBMCs. The receptors shown here come from a woman under 30 in good health and CMV-seropositive.

This chain connects TRBV7-2 to TRBJ2-3, with unresolved D. The germline V gene encodes CDR1 SGHTA and CDR2 FQGNSA. Between the trimmed V and J ends, which lost 4 bases and 2 bases, there was a span of 10 bases. This CDR3 comprises 14 residues. CDR3 bases: TGTGCCAGCAGCTACCCGGGTTTCACAGATACGCAGTATTTT. This translates into CASSYPGFTDTQYF.

The chain carries TRBV6-5 and TRBJ1-1, with D unclear. With 7 bases removed from V and 9 bases from J, the gap between germline ends came to 18 bases. This CDR3 has 13 residues. Per germline, CDR1 MNHEY and CDR2 SVGAGI. CDR3 residues: CASIFWASGKAFF. CDR3 nucleotides: TGTGCCAGCATTTTCTGGGCCTCGGGGAAAGCTTTCTTT.

J is TRBJ2-7 and V is TRBV27, with a weak D call TRBD2 (6 bases). Trimming took 2 bases from V and 2 from J, leaving 16 bases between them. Germline values: CDR1 MNHEY, CDR2 SMNVEV (reference sequence). The CDR3 totals 16 residues. CDR3 loop: CASSLPGGTAPYEQYF. CDR3 DNA sequence: TGTGCCAGCAGTTTACCAGGCGGGACGGCCCCCTACGAGCAGTACTTC.

The chain links TRBV27 to TRBJ1-2, with D hard to call. Germline V gene sequence: CDR1 MNHEY, CDR2 SMNVEV (reference sequence). This CDR3 comprises 13 residues. The V end was cut by 5 bases, the J end by 0 bases, with 7 bases between. The CDR3 loop reads CASSLSPNYGYTF. CDR3 DNA sequence: TGTGCCAGCAGTCTGAGTCCTAACTATGGCTACACCTTC.

The V call is TRBV4-2, the J call TRBJ2-7, with D perhaps TRBD1 (6 bases). V was shortened by 1 base and J by 1 base, with 8 bases between the two germline ends. This CDR3 has 14 amino acids. Germline assignment: CDR1 LGHNA and CDR2 YNFKEQ. This CDR3 is CASSQAQGSYEQYF. As DNA, the CDR3 is TGTGCCAGCAGCCAAGCACAGGGATCCTACGAGCAGTACTTC.

This chain joins TRBV7-9 and TRBJ2-3; TRBD2 aligns across 7 bases. CDR1 is SEHNR and CDR2 is FQNEAQ in the germline V gene (reference sequence). CDR3 length: 15 residues. V shed 5 bases, J shed 1 base, and the junction held 6 bases outside the gene matches. The CDR3: CASSKTSSRTDTQYF. CDR3 DNA sequence: TGTGCCAGCAGCAAGACTAGCTCACGCACAGATACGCAGTATTTT.

The CDR3 reads CSGFDRGKNEQYF. CDR3 nucleotide sequence: TGCAGCGGTTTCGACAGGGGGAAAAACGAGCAGTACTTC. J is TRBJ2-7 and V is TRBV29-1; 9 nucleotides align to TRBD1. Trimming at V came to 7 bases and at J to 5 bases, leaving 9 bases not matched to a gene. This CDR3 spans 13 amino acids. The germline gives CDR1 SQVTM, CDR2 ANQGSEA.

The gene calls are TRBV6-1 and TRBJ2-6; no firm D call. This CDR3 contains 15 residues. V shed 1 base and J shed 0 bases, with 4 bases lying between them. Germline V lookup: CDR1 MNHNS, CDR2 SASEGT. The CDR3 coding sequence is TGTGCCAGCAGTGAAGTAGACTCTGGGGCCAACGTCCTGACTTTC. This encodes CASSEVDSGANVLTF.

This sequence joins TRBV19 and TRBJ1-4; 8 bases align to TRBD1. The CDR3 has 16 amino acids. Germline values: CDR1 LNHDA, CDR2 SQIVND (reference sequence). Losses at the gene ends were 1 base for V and 15 bases for J; bases not matched to a gene: 16. DNA of the CDR3: TGTGCCAGTAGTATAGTTGATTCGGCAGGGGGCGCGGGATTGTTTTTT. Protein sequence: CASSIVDSAGGAGLFF. The entire variable domain, with the rest obtained from reference TRBV19 and TRBJ1-4, is as follows: DGGITQSPKYLFRKEGQNVTLSCEQNLNHDAMYWYRQDPGQGLRLIYYSQIVNDFQKGDIAEGYSVSREKKESFPLTVTSAQKNPTAFYLCASSIVDSAGGAGLFFGSGTQLSVL.

This chain uses TRBV27 with TRBJ2-2; TRBD1 aligns across 7 bases. The ends lost 2 bases at V and 1 base at J; junction bases unmatched: 4. Germline V gene lookup returns CDR1 MNHEY and CDR2 SMNVEV (reference sequence). This CDR3 contains 16 residues. The CDR3 nucleotides are TGTGCCAGCAGTTTACCCGGGACAGTGAACACCGGGGAGCTGTTTTTT. It codes for CASSLPGTVNTGELFF.

This chain uses TRBV5-4 with TRBJ2-1, with 11 bases that match TRBD2. With V trimmed by 5 bases and J by 9 bases, 13 bases remained unmatched. Germline V CDR1 and CDR2: SGHNT, YYREEE (reference sequence). CDR3 length: 16 amino acids. Here the CDR3 reads CASRSVAGGPEVEQFF. Here the CDR3 DNA reads TGTGCCAGCAGATCAGTAGCGGGAGGGCCCGAGGTTGAGCAGTTCTTC. Looking up the rest from reference TRBV5-4 and TRBJ2-1 gives the full variable domain: ETGVTQSPTHLIKTRGQQVTLRCSSQSGHNTVSWYQQALGQGPQFIFQYYREEENGRGNFPPRFSGLQFPNYSSELNVNALELDDSALYLCASRSVAGGPEVEQFFGPGTRLTVL.

The chain has TRBV6-1 and TRBJ1-6; 8 bases agree with TRBD1. The CDR3 has 14 amino acids. Germline CDR1 reads MNHNS; CDR2 reads SASEGT. The V segment lost 8 bases and the J segment 10 bases; nucleotides outside the gene matches: 10. In nucleotides, the CDR3 is TGTGCCAGCGTGGAGGACAGGGTCCGGTCACCCCTCCACTTT. As protein: CASVEDRVRSPLHF.

This clone was counted between two and nine times. The genes are TRBV5-1 and TRBJ2-7; 7 bases are shared with TRBD2. The V and J ends lost 0 bases and 3 bases, in that order; junction bases with no gene match: 6. CDR3 length equals 15 residues. Germline CDR1 and CDR2: SGHRS and YFSETQ. The CDR3 loop reads CASSLEVAGDYEQYF. CDR3 bases: TGCGCCAGCAGCTTGGAGGTGGCGGGGGACTACGAGCAGTACTTC.

The sample holds one count of this clone. V gene TRBV11-3 combines with J gene TRBJ2-1; D might be TRBD2 (5 bases). The CDR3 extends over 15 amino acids. Trimming pared 1 base from V and 8 bases from J, leaving 15 bases between. CDR1 SGHNT and CDR2 YENEEA come from the germline V gene. In nucleotides, the CDR3 is TGTGCCAGCAGCTTAGGGAACGAACTAGTGGATGAGCAGTTCTTC. The encoded protein is CASSLGNELVDEQFF.

The rearrangement uses TRBV28 and TRBJ1-1, with unresolved D. Between the trimmed V and J ends, which lost 4 bases and 11 bases, there was a span of 11 bases. The CDR3 spans 11 residues. Germline loops: CDR1 MDHEN, CDR2 SYDVKM. The CDR3 DNA reads as TGTGCCAGCAGTTATCTTTATGAGGCTTTCTTT. Encoded protein: CASSYLYEAFF.

J is TRBJ1-2 and V is TRBV2; D perhaps matches TRBD1 (6 bases). This CDR3 spans 12 amino acids. The ends were cut back, 8 bases at V and 0 bases at J, with 7 bases in the middle. Per the germline V gene, CDR1 is SNHLY and CDR2 is FYNNEI. CDR3: CASGQTNYGYTF. CDR3 nucleotides: TGTGCCAGCGGACAGACTAACTATGGCTACACCTTC.

The J gene is TRBJ1-2, the V gene TRBV4-3, with TRBD1 matching 9 bases. CDR1 and CDR2 from the germline V gene are LGHNA and YSLEER. CDR3 length: 16 amino acids. V lost 4 bases to trimming and J lost 8 bases; unmatched junction nucleotides: 14. The CDR3 DNA sequence: TGCGCCAGCAGCCCAAGATGGGGACAGGGTCTAGAGGGCTACACCTTC. It codes for CASSPRWGQGLEGYTF.

The CDR3 reads CASIIGQARSVQYF. The CDR3 DNA sequence: TGTGCCAGCATTATCGGACAGGCAAGGTCGGTGCAGTACTTC. The chain carries TRBV6-1 and TRBJ2-7; 7 positions agree with TRBD1. Germline CDR1 is MNHNS and CDR2 is SASEGT. The CDR3 is 14 residues long. V shed 7 bases, J shed 9 bases, and the junction held 15 bases outside the gene matches.

This rearrangement joins TRBV12-5 to TRBJ2-3; weak D call: TRBD2 (6 bases). Deletions cut 2 bases from V and 8 bases from J, with 14 bases between. Germline CDR1 reads LGHNT; CDR2 reads FRNRAP. CDR3 length: 14 amino acids. The CDR3 loop is CASGLNLRGGTQYF. CDR3 bases: TGTGCTAGTGGTTTGAATCTGCGGGGAGGTACGCAGTATTTT. Using reference TRBV12-5 and TRBJ2-3 for the parts outside the CDR3, the full variable domain is DARVTQTPRHKVTEMGQEVTMRCQPILGHNTVFWYRQTMMQGLELLAYFRNRAPLDDSGMPKDRFSAEMPDATLATLKIQPSEPRDSAVYFCASGLNLRGGTQYFGPGTRLTVL.

The rearrangement joins TRBV28 to TRBJ2-5, with TRBD1 identical over 7 bases. The CDR3 loop spans 15 amino acids. In germline, CDR1 is MDHEN, CDR2 SYDVKM. Germline trimming cut 3 bases from V and 2 bases from J; bases unmatched to any gene: 6. The CDR3 is CASSFGDRFQETQYF. CDR3 nucleotide sequence: TGTGCCAGCAGTTTCGGGGACAGATTTCAAGAGACCCAGTACTTC. Full variable domain (outside the CDR3, taken from reference TRBV28 and TRBJ2-5): DVKVTQSSRYLVKRTGEKVFLECVQDMDHENMFWYRQDPGLGLRLIYFSYDVKMKEKGDIPEGYSVSREKKERFSLILESASTNQTSMYLCASSFGDRFQETQYFGPGTRLLVL.